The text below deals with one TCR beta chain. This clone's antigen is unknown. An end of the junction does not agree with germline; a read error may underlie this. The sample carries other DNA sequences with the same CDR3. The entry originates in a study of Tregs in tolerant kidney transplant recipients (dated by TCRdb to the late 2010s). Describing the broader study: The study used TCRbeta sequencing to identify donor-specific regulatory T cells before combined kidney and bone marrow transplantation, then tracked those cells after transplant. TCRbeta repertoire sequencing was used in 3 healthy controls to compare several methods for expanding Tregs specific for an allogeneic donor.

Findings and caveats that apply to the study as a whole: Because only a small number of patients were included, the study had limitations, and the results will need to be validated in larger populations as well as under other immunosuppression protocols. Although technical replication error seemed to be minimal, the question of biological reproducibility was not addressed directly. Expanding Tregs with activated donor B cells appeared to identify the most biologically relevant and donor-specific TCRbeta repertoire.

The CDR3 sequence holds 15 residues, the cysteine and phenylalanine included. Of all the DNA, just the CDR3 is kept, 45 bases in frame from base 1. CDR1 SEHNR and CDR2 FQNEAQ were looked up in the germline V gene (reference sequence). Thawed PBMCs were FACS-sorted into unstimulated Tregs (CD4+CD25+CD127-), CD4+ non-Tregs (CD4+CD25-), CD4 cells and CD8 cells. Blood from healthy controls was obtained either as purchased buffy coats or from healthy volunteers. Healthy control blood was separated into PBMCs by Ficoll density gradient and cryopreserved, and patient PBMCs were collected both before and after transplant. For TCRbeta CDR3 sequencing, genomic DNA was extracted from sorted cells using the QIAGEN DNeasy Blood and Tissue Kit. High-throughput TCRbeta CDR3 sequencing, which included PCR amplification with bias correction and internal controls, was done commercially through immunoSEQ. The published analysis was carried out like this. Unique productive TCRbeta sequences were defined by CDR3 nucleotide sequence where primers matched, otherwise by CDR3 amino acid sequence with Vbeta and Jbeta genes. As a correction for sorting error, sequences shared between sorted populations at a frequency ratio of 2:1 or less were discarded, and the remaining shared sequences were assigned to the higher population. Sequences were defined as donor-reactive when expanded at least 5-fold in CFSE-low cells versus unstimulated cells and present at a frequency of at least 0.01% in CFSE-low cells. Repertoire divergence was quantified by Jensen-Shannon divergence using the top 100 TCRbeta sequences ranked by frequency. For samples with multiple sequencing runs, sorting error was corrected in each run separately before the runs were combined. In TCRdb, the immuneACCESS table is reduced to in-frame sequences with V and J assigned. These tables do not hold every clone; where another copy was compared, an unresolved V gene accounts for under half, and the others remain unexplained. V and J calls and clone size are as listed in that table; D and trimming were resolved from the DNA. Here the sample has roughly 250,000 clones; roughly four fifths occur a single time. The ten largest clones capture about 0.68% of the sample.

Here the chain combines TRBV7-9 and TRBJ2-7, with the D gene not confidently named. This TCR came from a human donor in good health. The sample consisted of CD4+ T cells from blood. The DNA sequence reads TGTGCCAGCAGCTTGGCAGACACGAGCTCCTATGAGCAGTACTTC. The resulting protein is CASSLADTSSYEQYF.